This T cell receptor (beta chain) was sequenced during a study of identical twins. Study findings and constraints: Alpha sequences out of frame and shared by twins had excess low generation probability. Researchers caution that invariant MAIT and iNKT cells could partly confound zero-insertion analyses.

TCRdb reanalysed the 5' RACE reads using MiXCR and keeps one entry per CDR3 protein. The repertoire holds hundreds of thousands of distinct CDR3 sequences, over 8.5% seen once, with around 0.98% in the top ten. This clonotype was seen a handful of times. Its cognate antigen is unknown. Germline V gene sequence: CDR1 SGHTA, CDR2 FQGNSA. The CDR3 spans 15 residues. The V end was cut by 3 bases, the J end by 4 bases, with 16 bases between. The same specimen was also included in a second study, on yellow fever vaccine responses in identical twins.

This chain uses TRBV7-2 with TRBJ2-7; the D is unclear. Sequencing used PBMCs. This TCR came from a woman aged 18-29 years in good health. The CDR3: CASSFSGGLVYEQYF. DNA for the CDR3: TGTGCCAGCAGCTTCTCCGGTGGATTGGTGTACGAGCAGTACTTC.